This TCR beta chain was retrieved from a study of T cells in tuberculosis (dated 2018 in TCRdb). Study-wide context: The study combined CD1B tetramers and high-throughput TCR immunosequencing to characterize T cells specific for the mycobacterial lipid antigen glucose monomycolate (GMM). With over nine people per group, a South African clinical cohort compared IGRA-negative adolescents, IGRA-positive adolescents with latent tuberculosis, and adults with active tuberculosis. PBMC from patients with active tuberculosis were archived either before the start of standard anti-tuberculosis treatment or within 7 days of starting that treatment.

A word on this clone: It has no known antigen specificity. No base qualities exist here, and no much larger clone lies one base off it.

Study-wide findings and limitations: A classifier using the diverse GMM-specific repertoire reached roughly 89% accuracy (AUROC about 0.9), compared with 60% to 75% accuracy using GEM motif frequencies. The smaller NN-distances in active tuberculosis patients were driven in part by shorter CDR3-alpha lengths, while the difference seen for TCR-beta was not statistically significant. Clinical samples were chosen by availability of cryopreserved specimens, and active tuberculosis cases were adults while controls were adolescents. Compared with IGRA-negative controls, TCR-alpha repertoires from active tuberculosis had smaller mean NN-distances to GMM-specific TCRs, which suggests clonal expansion of these TCRs.

The CDR3 has 15 amino acids, counting the end cysteine and phenylalanine. Here the CDR3 DNA is all that survives: 45 bases in frame from base 1. Per the germline V gene (reference sequence), SEHNR is the CDR1 and FQNEAQ is the CDR2. V loses 5 bases, J loses 2 bases, and the germline ends lie 15 bases apart. The sample's time point label is to be understood as: new active TB diagnosis, blood taken before or within 7 days of starting treatment. The active tuberculosis patients were newly diagnosed, HIV-seronegative South African adults aged 18 years or older. Active tuberculosis was confirmed by positive sputum smear microscopy and/or positive M. tuberculosis culture. Immunosequencing was performed on unsorted cryopreserved PBMC and covered 100,000 or so T cells per clinical donor on average. TCR libraries were generated with the immunoSEQ multiplex PCR assay, using TCR-beta and/or TCR-alpha/delta assays for each sample. The Illumina high-throughput platform was used to sequence the amplified TCR libraries. The study's processing was this. Clustering and dimensionality reduction were performed using pairwise TCRdist distances among GMM-specific receptors from ex vivo sorted or in vitro expanded T cells. Each clinical repertoire was scored by mean NN-distance, the average TCRdist to the nearest 10% of tetramer-positive reference sequences. GEM TCR motif frequency was calculated as the fraction of unique TCRs that matched known GEM sequences in V/J usage and CDR3 length. Active tuberculosis was classified by linear discriminant analysis with leave-one-out cross-validation, implemented in scikit-learn. The table was pulled from immuneACCESS by TCRdb, which kept in-frame rearrangements only. Such tables lose some clones; where checked, under half of the loss comes from unresolved V genes, and the rest has no known cause. The V and J calls and clone size are taken from that table; D and trimming were inferred from the DNA. This sample comprises some 49,000 clones, nearly 95% of them detected only once. Of the sample, more than 1.2% falls within the top ten clones.

The specimen was PBMCs, collected at tuberculosis diagnosis. The TCR was taken from an adult with tuberculosis. The sequence is built from TRBV7-9 and TRBJ1-2, with the D gene not clear enough to name. In nucleotides, the sequence is TGTGCCAGCAGCCCAGGTCAAGGTTCCAACTATGGCTACACCTTC. The translation is CASSPGQGSNYGYTF. This CDR3, with the reference TRBV7-9 and TRBJ1-2 proteins standing in past its ends, gives the full variable domain DTGVSQNPRHKITKRGQNVTFRCDPISEHNRLYWYRQTLGQGPEFLTYFQNEAQLEKSRLLSDRFSAERPKGSFSTLEIQRTEQGDSAMYLCASSPGQGSNYGYTFGSGTRLTVV.